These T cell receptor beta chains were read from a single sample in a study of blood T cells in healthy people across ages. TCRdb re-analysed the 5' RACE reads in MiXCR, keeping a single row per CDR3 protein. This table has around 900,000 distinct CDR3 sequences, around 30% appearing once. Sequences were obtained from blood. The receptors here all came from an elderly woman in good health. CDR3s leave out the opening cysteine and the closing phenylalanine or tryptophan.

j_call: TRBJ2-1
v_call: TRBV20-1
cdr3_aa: SARLNPGLAFNEQF

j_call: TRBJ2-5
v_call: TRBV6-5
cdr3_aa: ASRPHTSGGDETQY

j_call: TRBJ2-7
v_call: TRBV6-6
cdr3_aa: ASSSPTLASYEQY

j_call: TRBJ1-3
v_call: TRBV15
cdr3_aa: ATSRDRPSVGNTIY

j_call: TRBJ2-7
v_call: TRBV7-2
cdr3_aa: ASSSDFGLARNERY

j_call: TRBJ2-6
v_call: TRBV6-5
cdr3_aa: ASSSTGSVRSGANVLT

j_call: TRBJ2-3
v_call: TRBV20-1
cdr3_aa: SAIKTGTTDTQY

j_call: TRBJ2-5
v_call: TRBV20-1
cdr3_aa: SAREAGFQETQY

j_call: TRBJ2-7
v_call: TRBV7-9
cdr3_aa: ASTLGQESYEQY

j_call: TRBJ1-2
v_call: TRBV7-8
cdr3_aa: ASSLGWDRDRSGYGYT

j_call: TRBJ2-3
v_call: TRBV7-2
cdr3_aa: ASSLRPLGTDTQY

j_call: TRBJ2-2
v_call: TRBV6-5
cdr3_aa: ASTNGGLVTGELF

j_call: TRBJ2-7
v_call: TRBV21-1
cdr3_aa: ASSGEKQTSSYEQY

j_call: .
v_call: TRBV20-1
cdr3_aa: SARGTYNEQY

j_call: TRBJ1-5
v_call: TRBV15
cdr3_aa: ATSGGRSNQPQH

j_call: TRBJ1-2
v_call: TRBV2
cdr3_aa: ASSEDRGPNYGYT

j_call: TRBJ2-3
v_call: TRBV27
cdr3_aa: ASSFEGSADTQY